These 14 T cell receptor beta chains were all obtained from the same sample, sequenced in a study of cytomegalovirus exposure and HLA in healthy donors. The PCR contained 60 Vbeta and 13 Jbeta primers. Sequenced by immunoSEQ multiplex PCR; TCRdb stores in-frame clones only, minus some. The sample carries 150,000 or so clones, around four fifths recorded once. The sample taken for sequencing was PBMCs. The source is a woman in her forties in good health and CMV-seronegative.

Concerning this clone: A read error may account for a junction end that differs from germline. The same CDR3 arises from other DNA sequences in this sample as well. The V and J genes are TRBV28 and TRBJ2-5; TRBD2 matches 10 bases. CDR1 and CDR2 (germline): MDHEN, SYDVKM. This CDR3 spans 16 amino acids. The CDR3 loop reads CASSRGAGTSEETQYF. The CDR3, as DNA: TGTGCTAGCAGCCGAGGAGCCGGGACTAGCGAAGAGACCCAGTACTTC.

The V call is TRBV9, the J call TRBJ2-1, with D possibly matching TRBD2 (6 bases). The CDR3 is 14 amino acids. From germline, CDR1 is SGDLS and CDR2 YYNGEE. Trimming took 3 bases from V and 8 from J, leaving 15 bases between them. This chain's CDR3 is CASSAGLVIDEQFF. The CDR3 nucleotides are TGTGCCAGCAGCGCGGGACTCGTTATAGATGAGCAGTTCTTC.

The chain employs TRBV27 and TRBJ1-1; 8 bases are a match to TRBD1. Germline V gives CDR1 MNHEY, CDR2 SMNVEV (reference sequence). Trimming took 5 bases from V and 6 from J; bases not matched to a gene: 14. This CDR3 has 16 amino acids. As DNA, the CDR3 is TGTGCCAGCAGTCCTTTATTGACAGGGGTTATGCCTGAAGCTTTCTTT. Translated: CASSPLLTGVMPEAFF.

CDR3 amino acids: CASSSYRGEAFF. The CDR3 coding sequence is TGTGCCAGCAGTTCCTACCGGGGTGAAGCTTTCTTT. The chain recombines TRBV6-5 with TRBJ1-1, with D hard to call. CDR1 MNHEY and CDR2 SVGAGI come from the germline V gene. Trimming shortened V by 4 bases and J by 7 bases, and 10 bases separated the two germline ends. The CDR3 is 12 residues long.

This clone was recorded once. This chain's CDR3 is CASSGGEGGIAFQPQHF. The CDR3 DNA reads as TGTGCCAGCAGCGGTGGGGAAGGGGGCATTGCATTTCAGCCCCAGCATTTT. The J gene is TRBJ1-5, the V gene TRBV21-1; the DNA was not compared with TRBD1, the D call given in the table. TRBV21-1 represents a pseudogene. There are 17 residues in the CDR3.

The count of this clone is one. This chain uses TRBV5-1 with TRBJ2-5; a weak D match, TRBD2 (6 bases). Germline lookup yields CDR1 SGHRS and CDR2 YFSETQ. The ends were cut back, 0 bases at V and 5 bases at J, with 8 bases in the middle. CDR3 size: 13 residues. The CDR3 here is CASSLGLGETQYF. CDR3 in DNA: TGCGCCAGCAGCTTGGGACTAGGGGAGACCCAGTACTTC.

The chain recombines TRBV10-1 with TRBJ1-1, with D perhaps TRBD1 (6 bases). Germline CDR1 is WNHNN and CDR2 is SYGVQD (reference sequence). The V end lost 1 base, the J end lost 5 bases, and 17 bases lay between the germline ends. The CDR3 covers 16 residues. The CDR3 here is CASSEFRGARSTEAFF. The CDR3 DNA follows: TGCGCCAGCAGTGAGTTTCGGGGGGCTCGGTCGACTGAAGCTTTCTTT.

The chain is built from TRBV4-1 and TRBJ2-1; 14 bases are shared with TRBD2. V shed 0 bases and J 15 bases; nucleotides not matched to a gene: 4. Germline CDR1 is MGHRA and CDR2 is YSYEKL. This CDR3 is built from 14 residues. For the CDR3, the DNA is TGCGCCAGCAGCCAAGAGACTAGCGGGAGGGGTGGGTTCTTC. Encoded protein: CASSQETSGRGGFF.

This sequence joins TRBV6-5 and TRBJ2-5; D is possibly TRBD1 (6 bases). The J call may be faulty, since TRBJ2-7 better matches the DNA end. Germline CDR1 MNHEY, CDR2 SVGAGI. This CDR3 comprises 15 residues. The CDR3 loop reads CASSTGSVAVYEQYF. The CDR3 DNA is TGTGCCAGCAGTACAGGGTCGGTAGCTGTATACGAGCAGTACTTC.

The genes are TRBV4-3 and TRBJ1-2, with a possible D match to TRBD1 (6 bases). The germline V and J ends were trimmed by 3 bases and 6 bases, with 20 bases remaining between them. The germline CDR1 and CDR2 sequences are LGHNA and YSLEER. This CDR3 has 16 residues. The CDR3 bases are TGCGCCAGCAGCCAGGGGCCAGGGGCGTTTTTTGATGGCTACACCTTC. It is translated as CASSQGPGAFFDGYTF.

The J gene is TRBJ2-2, the V gene TRBV7-2, with no clear D. Trimming cost V 1 base and J 4 bases, with 10 bases left between them. This CDR3 has 15 residues. Germline V gene data show CDR1 as SGHTA and CDR2 as FQGNSA. CDR3 region: CASSLVGGTTGELFF. CDR3 DNA sequence: TGTGCCAGCAGCTTAGTCGGCGGTACCACCGGGGAGCTGTTTTTT.

This clone has a single count. V usage is TRBV7-2 and J usage is TRBJ2-5; 11 bases align to TRBD2. V lost 5 bases and J lost 0; bases outside the gene matches: 11. Looked up from germline, CDR1 is SGHTA and CDR2 is FQGNSA. The CDR3 is 18 amino acids. As DNA, the CDR3 is TGTGCCAGCAGCCCAAGAACTAGCGGGAGCACCTACCAAGAGACCCAGTACTTC. This sequence encodes CASSPRTSGSTYQETQYF. Based on the CDR3 plus reference TRBV7-2 and TRBJ2-5, the full variable domain is GAGVSQSPSNKVTEKGKDVELRCDPISGHTALYWYRQSLGQGLEFLIYFQGNSAPDKSGLPSDRFSAERTGGSVSTLTIQRTQQEDSAVYLCASSPRTSGSTYQETQYFGPGTRLLVL.

The rearrangement links TRBV14 to TRBJ1-1; 8 bases match TRBD1. CDR3 size: 15 residues. The J segment lost 5 bases and the V segment lost 0 bases, leaving 5 bases of the junction unmatched. Germline CDR1 is SGHDN and CDR2 is FVKESK. For the CDR3, the DNA is TGTGCCAGCAGCCAAGATCCCCAGGGGGCGACTGAAGCTTTCTTT. Translated: CASSQDPQGATEAFF.

The chain is built from TRBV18 and TRBJ1-1; D gene uncertain. V was clipped by 3 bases and J by 8 bases, with 13 bases between them. Germline V lookup: CDR1 KGHSH, CDR2 LQKENI. The CDR3 consists of 13 residues. The CDR3 DNA reads as TGTGCCAGCTCACCCCCCGGGTTCTCAGAAGCTTTCTTT. This sequence encodes CASSPPGFSEAFF.